This TCR beta chain derives from a study of blood T cell repertoires in COVID-19. Participants had their cohort set by participant-reported clinical history. Authors' analysis steps: Scientists estimated how many nucleated cells there were by amplifying reference gene primers. Some clones are missing from TCRdb's copy, which holds only in-frame ones; the method was immunoSEQ multiplex PCR. The DNA gave D and trimming, while V, J and clone size come from that table. The table lists some 170,000 clones, around 82% of them singletons. The CDR3 is made up of 16 amino acids. Deletions cut 5 bases from V and 0 bases from J, with 15 bases between. Per germline, CDR1 SGHDT and CDR2 YYEEEE.

Sequencing used PBMCs or T cells enriched from blood (not recorded which). The rearrangement uses TRBV5-6 and TRBJ1-3; TRBD1 might be the D (6 bases). The receptor was derived from a man aged 40-55 years who had recovered from COVID-19. The CDR3 reads CASSSPYRDSGNTIYF. The DNA of the CDR3 is TGTGCCAGCAGTTCCCCTTACAGGGACTCTGGAAACACCATATATTTT.